This TCR beta chain was sequenced in a study of blood T cell repertoires in COVID-19. The CDR3 runs 14 residues. Unmatched junction bases numbered 2, after V lost 6 bases and J lost 1 base. Looked up from germline, CDR1 is ENHRY and CDR2 is SYGVKD. The study recruited people aged about 18 to 95 years across about two dozen US areas. Profiled with immunoSEQ multiplex PCR; TCRdb holds only in-frame clones, not every one. The sample holds fewer than 300,000 clones; around 84% are singletons and the top ten take 4.5% to 6%. This clonotype was sampled from a man between 40 and 49 years old who had been exposed to COVID-19. Sequencing used PBMCs or T cells enriched from blood (not recorded which). The J gene is TRBJ1-1, the V gene TRBV10-3; 10 bases agree with TRBD1. Here the CDR3 DNA reads TGTGCCATCAGGCGGACAGGGGGGAACACTGAAGCTTTCTTT. Protein product: CAIRRTGGNTEAFF.